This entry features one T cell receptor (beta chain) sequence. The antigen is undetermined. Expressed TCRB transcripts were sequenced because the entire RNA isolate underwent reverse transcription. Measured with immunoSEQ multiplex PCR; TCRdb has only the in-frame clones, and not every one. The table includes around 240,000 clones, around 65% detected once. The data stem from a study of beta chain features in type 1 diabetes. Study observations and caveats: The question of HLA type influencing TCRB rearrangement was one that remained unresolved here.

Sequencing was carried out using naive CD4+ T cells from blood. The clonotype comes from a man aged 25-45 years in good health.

The CDR3 DNA reads TGTGCCAGCAGCTTACGGACTGATCAGCCCCAGCATTTT. It translates to CASSLRTDQPQHF. The V gene is TRBV7-2, the J gene TRBJ1-5; D uncertain. Germline lookup yields CDR1 SGHTA and CDR2 FQGNSA. The CDR3 runs to 13 residues. Trimming left V 2 bases short and J 5 bases short, with 7 bases between.